One sample yielded the 10 T cell receptor beta chains listed below, sequenced in a study of cytomegalovirus exposure and HLA in healthy donors. Both 60 Vbeta primers and 13 Jbeta primers went into the PCR. Using immunoSEQ multiplex PCR, the repertoire was profiled, and TCRdb retains in-frame clones only, with some absent. The repertoire holds 180,000 or so clones, with under 85% as singletons. The sample consisted of PBMCs. The receptors were sampled from a male donor in good health and CMV-seronegative.

This chain connects TRBV29-1 to TRBJ1-1; D possibly corresponds to TRBD1 (6 bases). This CDR3 is 13 amino acids long. With 7 bases removed from V and 1 base from J, the gap between germline ends came to 13 bases. Germline assignment: CDR1 SQVTM and CDR2 ANQGSEA. CDR3 bases: TGCAGCGCCTTAAGCAGGGGGAACACTGAAGCTTTCTTT. This translates into CSALSRGNTEAFF.

The chain is built from TRBV15 and TRBJ2-1, with TRBD2 identical over 8 bases. With 3 bases clipped from V and 8 bases from J, the junction kept 9 bases outside the gene matches. The CDR3 is made up of 15 amino acids. Germline CDR1 reads LNHNV; CDR2 reads YYDKDF (reference sequence). CDR3 nucleotide sequence: TGTGCCACCAGCAGGCTAAGCGGGAGTGGATATGAGCAGTTCTTC. The encoded protein is CATSRLSGSGYEQFF.

J is TRBJ2-3 and V is TRBV29-1, with D possibly TRBD2 on 6 matching bases. Germline-derived CDR1 and CDR2 are SQVTM and ANQGSEA. The CDR3 extends over 13 amino acids. Trimming took 7 bases from V and 0 from J, leaving 11 bases between them. CDR3 loop: CSGRAGSTDTQYF. The CDR3 nucleotides are TGCAGCGGGAGGGCGGGGAGCACAGATACGCAGTATTTT.

This clone was recorded only once. The chain carries TRBV5-1 and TRBJ1-1, with 8 bases matching TRBD1. CDR3 size: 17 residues. Germline assignment: CDR1 SGHRS and CDR2 YFSETQ. The V gene end was trimmed by 0 bases and the J gene end by 3 bases; junction bases not matched to a gene: 10. CDR3 in DNA: TGCGCCAGCAGCTTGGTGTTTGGGTCGACAGGGGACACTGAAGCTTTCTTT. It codes for CASSLVFGSTGDTEAFF.

This clone was seen only once. The chain couples TRBV4-1 to TRBJ2-3; D possibly corresponds to TRBD2 (5 bases). V was clipped by 3 bases and J by 1 base, with 20 bases between them. The CDR3 is 18 residues long. Per germline, CDR1 MGHRA and CDR2 YSYEKL. The CDR3 DNA reads TGCGCCAGCAGCCACCGAATACTAGTGGAAGTTGGCACAGATACGCAGTATTTT. Protein product: CASSHRILVEVGTDTQYF.

V usage is TRBV5-1 and J usage is TRBJ2-1; 8 nucleotides match TRBD2. Germline V lookup: CDR1 SGHRS, CDR2 YFSETQ. The CDR3 contains 16 residues. Unmatched junction bases numbered 8, after V lost 4 bases and J lost 2 bases. CDR3 protein: CASSPDLAGTYNEQFF. CDR3 sequence (DNA): TGCGCCAGCAGCCCGGACCTAGCGGGTACCTACAATGAGCAGTTCTTC.

The chain combines TRBV30 with TRBJ1-5; D ambiguous. CDR1 and CDR2 (germline): GTSNPN, SVGIG (reference sequence). There are 15 residues in the CDR3. The V and J ends lost 5 bases and 7 bases respectively, with 21 bases between them. The CDR3 nucleotides read TGTGCCTGGTCTTACGGGTACGGAGGAAGCCAGCCCCAGCATTTT. It translates to CAWSYGYGGSQPQHF.

The chain carries TRBV6-5 and TRBJ2-5; TRBD1 matches 8 bases. This CDR3 is built from 14 residues. Trimming took 5 bases from V and 5 from J; bases not matched to a gene: 7. Germline lookup yields CDR1 MNHEY and CDR2 SVGAGI. In DNA form, the CDR3 reads TGTGCCAGCAGTGATTCAGGGGGCAGGGAGACCCAGTACTTC. Protein: CASSDSGGRETQYF.

This clone was seen only a few times. The chain couples TRBV7-3 to TRBJ2-3; 7 nucleotides line up with TRBD1. Germline V gene lookup returns CDR1 SGHTA and CDR2 FQGTGA. J lost 2 bases, V lost 3 bases, and 5 bases had no gene match. The CDR3 covers 15 residues. Written as DNA, the CDR3 is TGTGCCAGCAGCTTCACAGGGGATAACACAGATACGCAGTATTTT. This codes for CASSFTGDNTDTQYF.

The chain recombines TRBV10-3 with TRBJ2-1; D may be TRBD2 (5 bases). This CDR3 comprises 16 residues. Deletions cut 2 bases from V and 3 bases from J, with 14 bases between. The germline V gene has CDR1 ENHRY and CDR2 SYGVKD. The CDR3 spells CAISEAGKTLYNEQFF. The CDR3 DNA is TGTGCCATCAGTGAGGCCGGGAAAACCCTCTACAATGAGCAGTTCTTC.